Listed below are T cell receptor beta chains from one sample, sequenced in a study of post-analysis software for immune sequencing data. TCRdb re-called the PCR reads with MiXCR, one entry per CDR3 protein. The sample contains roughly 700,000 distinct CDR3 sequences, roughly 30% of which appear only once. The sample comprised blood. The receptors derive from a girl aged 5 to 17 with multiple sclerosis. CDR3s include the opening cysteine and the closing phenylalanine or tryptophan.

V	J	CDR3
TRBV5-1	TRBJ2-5	CASSLLGNQGEETQYF
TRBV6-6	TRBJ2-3	CASSYGGTDTQYF
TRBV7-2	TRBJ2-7	CASSLEWGEQYF
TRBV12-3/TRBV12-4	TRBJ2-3	CASSLMGSTDAQYF
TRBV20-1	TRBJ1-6	CSALHRRPNSPLHF
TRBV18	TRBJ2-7	CASSRDSHSYEQYF
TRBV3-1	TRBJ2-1	CASSQVTGTSGGLGQFF
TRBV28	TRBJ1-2	CASSPARGGPYGYTF
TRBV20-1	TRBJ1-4	CSAERTNEKLFF
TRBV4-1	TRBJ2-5	CASSHTGGPLTQYF
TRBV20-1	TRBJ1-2	CSARDLGGIDYTF
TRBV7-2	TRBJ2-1	CASSTRLAGGHLEQFF
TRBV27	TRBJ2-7	CASSQRTRYF
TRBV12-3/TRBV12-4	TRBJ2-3	CASRRSGADTQYF
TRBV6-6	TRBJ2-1	CASMPSGSWGNEQFF
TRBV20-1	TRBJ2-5	CSARGPLDPETQYF
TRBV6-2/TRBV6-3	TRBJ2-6	CASSYSNRGSGANVLTF
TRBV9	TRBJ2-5	CASSARDRGPPKETQYF
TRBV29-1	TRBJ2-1	CSVAHPRQGARNEQFF
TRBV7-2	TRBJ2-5	CASSFDRAGRKTQYF
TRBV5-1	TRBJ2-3	CASSLGAPKTDTQYF
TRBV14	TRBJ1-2	CASSARVQGGYTF
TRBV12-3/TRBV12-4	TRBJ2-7	CASSPRGQGLHEQYF
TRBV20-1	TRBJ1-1	CSAGSGTGRFRNTEAFF
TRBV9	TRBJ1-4	CASSVGPNEKLFF
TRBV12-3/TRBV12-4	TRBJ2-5	CASSSNRQGEETQYF
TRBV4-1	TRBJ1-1	CASSRTGVFGMNTEAFF
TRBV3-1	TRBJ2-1	CASSQVLGEGSYNEQFF
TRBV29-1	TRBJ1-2	CSVDDLTLNGYTF
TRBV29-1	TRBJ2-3	CSVGHTDTQYF
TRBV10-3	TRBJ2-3	CAISSLAGGRGDTQYF
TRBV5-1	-	CASSWGLAGEIGETQYF
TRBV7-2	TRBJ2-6	CARGTASGANVLTF
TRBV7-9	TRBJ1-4	CASSLVAGAREKLFF
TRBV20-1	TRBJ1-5	CSAHRVGNQPQHF
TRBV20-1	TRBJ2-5	CSAQLPDVQETQYF
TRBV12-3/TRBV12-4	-	CASSRKILAVYNEQYF
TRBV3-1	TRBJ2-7	CASSQEGLAGLEQYF
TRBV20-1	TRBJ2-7	CSARRGVAGVQTYEQYF
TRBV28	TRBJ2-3	CASTRMGADTQYF
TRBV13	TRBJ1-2	CASSPRSGDYTF
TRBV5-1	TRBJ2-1	CASSLGAGEGLLNEQFF